The sequence of this TCR beta chain was determined in a study of regulatory dendritic cells for organ transplantation. Profiled with immunoSEQ multiplex PCR; TCRdb holds only in-frame clones, not every one. Found here are 10,000 to 11,000 clones, 75% to 90% of them singletons; the top ten hold under 3%. The CDR3 is made up of 15 amino acids. The germline gives CDR1 SGHVS, CDR2 FNYEAQ. Unmatched junction bases numbered 20, after V lost 11 bases and J lost 7 bases. A remark on this clone: Its matching antigen is unknown.

Findings of the study overall: Of resting T cell subsets, memory CD8+ had the most alloreactive clonotypes.

Sorted T cells were CFSE-labeled and cultured 5 days with allogeneic regulatory or mature dendritic cells at 1:10. Naive CD45RA+ and memory CD45RO+ CD4+ or CD8+ T cells were FACS-sorted. Sequenced: memory CD4+ T cells from blood cultured with dendritic cells. Indicated subset: CD45RO+ memory T cells. This chain connects TRBV7-6 to TRBJ2-7, with 7 bases fitting TRBD1. This sequence was found in a human donor in good health. The CDR3 sequence is CAPETRSRGKEEQYF. In DNA form, the CDR3 reads TGTGCCCCCGAAACTAGGAGCAGGGGGAAGGAGGAGCAGTACTTC.